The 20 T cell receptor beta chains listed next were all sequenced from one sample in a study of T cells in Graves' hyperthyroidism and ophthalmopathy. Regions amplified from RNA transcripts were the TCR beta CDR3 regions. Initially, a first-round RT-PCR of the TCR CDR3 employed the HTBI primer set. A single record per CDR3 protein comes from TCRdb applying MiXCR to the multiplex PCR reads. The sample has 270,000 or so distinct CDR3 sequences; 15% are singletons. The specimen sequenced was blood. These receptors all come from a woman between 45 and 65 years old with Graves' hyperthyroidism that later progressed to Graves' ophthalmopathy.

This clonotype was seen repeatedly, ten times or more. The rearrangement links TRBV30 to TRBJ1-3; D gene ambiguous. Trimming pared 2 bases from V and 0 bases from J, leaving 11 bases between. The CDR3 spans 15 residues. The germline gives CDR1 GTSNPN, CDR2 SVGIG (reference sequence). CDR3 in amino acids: CAWSHNLGSGNTIYF. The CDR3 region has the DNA TGTGCCTGGAGTCACAACCTTGGCTCTGGAAACACCATATATTTT.

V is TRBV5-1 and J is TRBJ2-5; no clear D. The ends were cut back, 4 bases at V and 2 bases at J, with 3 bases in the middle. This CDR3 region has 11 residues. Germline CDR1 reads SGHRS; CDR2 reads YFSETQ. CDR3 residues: CASSQQETQYF. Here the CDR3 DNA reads TGCGCCAGCAGCCAGCAAGAGACCCAGTACTTC. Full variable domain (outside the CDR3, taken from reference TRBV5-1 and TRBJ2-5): KAGVTQTPRYLIKTRGQQVTLSCSPISGHRSVSWYQQTPGQGLQFLFEYFSETQRNKGNFPGRFSGRQFSNSRSEMNVSTLELGDSALYLCASSQQETQYFGPGTRLLVL.

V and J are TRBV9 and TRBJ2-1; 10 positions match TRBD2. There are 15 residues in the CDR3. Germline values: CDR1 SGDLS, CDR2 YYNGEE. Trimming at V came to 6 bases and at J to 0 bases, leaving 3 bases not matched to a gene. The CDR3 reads CASKPSGSSYNEQFF. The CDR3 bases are TGTGCCAGCAAACCTAGCGGGAGCTCCTACAATGAGCAGTTCTTC.

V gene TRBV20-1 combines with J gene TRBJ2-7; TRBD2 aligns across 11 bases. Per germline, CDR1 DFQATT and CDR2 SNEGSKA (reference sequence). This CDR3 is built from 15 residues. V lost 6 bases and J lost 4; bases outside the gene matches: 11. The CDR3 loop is CSAPPTSGSGYEQYF. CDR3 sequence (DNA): TGCAGTGCCCCCCCCACTAGCGGGAGTGGTTACGAGCAGTACTTC.

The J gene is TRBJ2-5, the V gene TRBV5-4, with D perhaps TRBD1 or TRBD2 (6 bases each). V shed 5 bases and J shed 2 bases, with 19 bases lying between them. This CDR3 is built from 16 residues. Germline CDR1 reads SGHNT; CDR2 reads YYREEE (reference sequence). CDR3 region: CASRLGGLAAQETQYF. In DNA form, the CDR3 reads TGTGCCAGCAGGCTGGGGGGCTTAGCGGCACAAGAGACCCAGTACTTC.

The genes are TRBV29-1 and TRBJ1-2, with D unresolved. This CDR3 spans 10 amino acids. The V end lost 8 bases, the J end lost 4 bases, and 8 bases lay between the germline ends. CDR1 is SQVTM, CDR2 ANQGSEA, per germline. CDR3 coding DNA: TGCAGCAGGAGGCCCTATGGCTACACCTTC. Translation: CSRRPYGYTF.

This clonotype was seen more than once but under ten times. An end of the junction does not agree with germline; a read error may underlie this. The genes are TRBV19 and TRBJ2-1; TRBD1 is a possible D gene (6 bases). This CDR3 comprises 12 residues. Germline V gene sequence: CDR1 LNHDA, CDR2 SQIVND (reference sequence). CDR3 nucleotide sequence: TGTGCCAGTAGTCCACATAAGGGGGAAAGGGTCTTC. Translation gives CASSPHKGERVF.

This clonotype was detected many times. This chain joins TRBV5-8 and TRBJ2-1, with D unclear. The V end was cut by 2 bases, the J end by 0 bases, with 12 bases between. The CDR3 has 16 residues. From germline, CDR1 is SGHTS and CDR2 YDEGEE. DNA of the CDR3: TGTGCCAGCAGCTTCCGACCAGATATCTCCTACAATGAGCAGTTCTTC. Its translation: CASSFRPDISYNEQFF.

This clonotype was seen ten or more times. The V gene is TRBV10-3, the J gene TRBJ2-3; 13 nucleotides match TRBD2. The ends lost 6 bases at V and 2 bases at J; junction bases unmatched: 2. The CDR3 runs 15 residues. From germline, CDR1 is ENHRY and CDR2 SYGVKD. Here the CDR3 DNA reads TGTGCCATCAGAACTAGCGGGAGGGACACAGATACGCAGTATTTT. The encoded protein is CAIRTSGRDTDTQYF.

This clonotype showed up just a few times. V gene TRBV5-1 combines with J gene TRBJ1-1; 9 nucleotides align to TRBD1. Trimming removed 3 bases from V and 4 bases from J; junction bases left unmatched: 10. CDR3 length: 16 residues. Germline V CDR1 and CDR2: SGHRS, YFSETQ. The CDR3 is CASSSAPGQGVTEAFF. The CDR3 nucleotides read TGCGCCAGCAGCTCGGCTCCGGGACAGGGCGTCACTGAAGCTTTCTTT.

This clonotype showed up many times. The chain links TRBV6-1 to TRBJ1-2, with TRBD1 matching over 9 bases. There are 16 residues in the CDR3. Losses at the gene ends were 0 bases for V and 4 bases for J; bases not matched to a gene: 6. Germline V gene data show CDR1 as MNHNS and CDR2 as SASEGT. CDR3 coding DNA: TGTGCCAGCAGTGAAGCCTGGGGACAGGGATTCTATGGCTACACCTTC. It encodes CASSEAWGQGFYGYTF.

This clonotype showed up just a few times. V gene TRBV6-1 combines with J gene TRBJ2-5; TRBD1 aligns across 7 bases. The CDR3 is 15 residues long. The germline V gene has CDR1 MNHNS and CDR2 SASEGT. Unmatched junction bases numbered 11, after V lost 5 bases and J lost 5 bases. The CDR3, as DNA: TGTGCCAGCAGTTCATATCAGACAGGGTTGGAGACCCAGTACTTC. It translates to CASSSYQTGLETQYF.

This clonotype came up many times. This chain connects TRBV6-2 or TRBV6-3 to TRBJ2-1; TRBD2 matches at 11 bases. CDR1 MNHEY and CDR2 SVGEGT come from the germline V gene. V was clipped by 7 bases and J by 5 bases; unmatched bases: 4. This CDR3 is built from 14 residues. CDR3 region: CASIAGGPDNEQFF. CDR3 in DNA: TGTGCCAGCATAGCGGGAGGGCCGGACAATGAGCAGTTCTTC.

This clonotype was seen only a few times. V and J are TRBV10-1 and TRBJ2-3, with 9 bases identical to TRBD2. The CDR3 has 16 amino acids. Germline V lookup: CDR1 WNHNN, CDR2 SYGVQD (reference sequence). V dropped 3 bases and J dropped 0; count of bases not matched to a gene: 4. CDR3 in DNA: TGCGCCAGCAGTGAAAGGAGCGGGAGGAGCACAGATACGCAGTATTTT. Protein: CASSERSGRSTDTQYF.

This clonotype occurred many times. The CDR3 is CASSPRGREIAGELFF. In DNA, the CDR3 is TGTGCCAGCTCACCACGAGGCCGGGAAATCGCCGGGGAGCTGTTTTTT. This chain joins TRBV18 and TRBJ2-2; tentatively, D is TRBD2 (5 bases). Germline lookup yields CDR1 KGHSH and CDR2 LQKENI. V lost 1 base and J 6 bases, leaving 15 bases between the germline ends. This CDR3 region has 16 residues.

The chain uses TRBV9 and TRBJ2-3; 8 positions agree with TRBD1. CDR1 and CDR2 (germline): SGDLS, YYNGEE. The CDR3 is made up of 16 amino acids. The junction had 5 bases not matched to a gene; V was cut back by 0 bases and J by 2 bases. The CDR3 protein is CASSVVSGGYTDTQYF. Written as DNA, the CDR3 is TGTGCCAGCAGCGTAGTTTCAGGGGGCTACACAGATACGCAGTATTTT. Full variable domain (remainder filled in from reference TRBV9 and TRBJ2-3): DSGVTQTPKHLITATGQRVTLRCSPRSGDLSVYWYQQSLDQGLQFLIQYYNGEERAKGNILERFSAQQFPDLHSELNLSSLELGDSALYFCASSVVSGGYTDTQYFGPGTRLTVL.

In DNA form, the CDR3 reads TGTGCCAGCAGCTTAGATGCGGAAGGCTACACCTTC. Amino acids: CASSLDAEGYTF. The chain carries TRBV11-2 and TRBJ1-2, with D uncertain. CDR1 is SGHAT and CDR2 is FQNNGV in the germline V gene. V dropped 0 bases and J dropped 8 bases, with 7 bases sitting between them. The CDR3 runs to 12 residues. The full variable domain, with the rest looked up from reference TRBV11-2 and TRBJ1-2, is EAGVAQSPRYKIIEKRQSVAFWCNPISGHATLYWYQQILGQGPKLLIQFQNNGVVDDSQLPKDRFSAERLKGVDSTLKIQPAKLEDSAVYLCASSLDAEGYTFGSGTRLTVV.

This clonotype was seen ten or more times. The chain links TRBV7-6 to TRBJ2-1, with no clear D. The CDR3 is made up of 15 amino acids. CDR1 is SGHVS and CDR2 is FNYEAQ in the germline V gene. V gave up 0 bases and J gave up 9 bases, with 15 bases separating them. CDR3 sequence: CASSLAAGTLIEQFF. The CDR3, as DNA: TGTGCCAGCAGCTTAGCGGCTGGAACGCTGATTGAGCAGTTCTTC.

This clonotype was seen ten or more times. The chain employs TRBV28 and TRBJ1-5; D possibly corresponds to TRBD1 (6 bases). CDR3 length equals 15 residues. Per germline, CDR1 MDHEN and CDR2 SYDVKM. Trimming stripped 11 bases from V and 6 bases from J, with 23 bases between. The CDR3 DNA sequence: TGTGCCGGTCAAACAGGGACCTCCTCCATTCAGCCCCAGCATTTT. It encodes CAGQTGTSSIQPQHF.

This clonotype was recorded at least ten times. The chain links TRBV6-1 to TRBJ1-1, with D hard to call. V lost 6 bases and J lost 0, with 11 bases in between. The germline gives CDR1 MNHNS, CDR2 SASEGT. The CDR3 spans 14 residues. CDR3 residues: CASRQIPLNTEAFF. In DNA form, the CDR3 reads TGTGCCAGCAGACAGATACCCTTGAACACTGAAGCTTTCTTT.